The entry below gives a single T cell receptor (beta chain) sequence along with its context. J was trimmed by 13 bases and V by 6 bases; bases with no gene match: 19. This CDR3 comprises 15 residues. Germline V lookup: CDR1 MDHEN, CDR2 SYDVKM. Profiled with immunoSEQ multiplex PCR; TCRdb holds only in-frame clones, not every one. The sample yields 55,000 to 80,000 clones, 80% to 90% seen once. This record belongs to a study of blood T cell repertoires in COVID-19. The clonotype comes from a man in his fifties with acute or convalescent COVID-19. The sample consisted of peripheral blood. This chain joins TRBV28 and TRBJ1-1; 8 bases agree with TRBD1. This CDR3 reads CASRPSLSTGGRVFF. As DNA, the CDR3 is TGTGCCAGCAGGCCCAGTTTATCTACAGGGGGTCGGGTTTTCTTT. Full variable domain (rest looked up from reference TRBV28 and TRBJ1-1): DVKVTQSSRYLVKRTGEKVFLECVQDMDHENMFWYRQDPGLGLRLIYFSYDVKMKEKGDIPEGYSVSREKKERFSLILESASTNQTSMYLCASRPSLSTGGRVFFGQGTRLTVV.